This T cell receptor (beta chain) appears in the sequencing data of a study of T-cell memory formation after mild COVID-19 (dated by TCRdb to the early 2020s). For the study in its entirety: TCR sequence clusters from the two donors were largely donor specific. T-cell clones expanding and contracting after mild COVID-19 in two donors were tracked by longitudinal TCRalpha and TCRbeta repertoire sequencing. Two young, previously healthy adult volunteers made up the cohort, one male and one female.

CDR1 and CDR2 (LGHNA, YSLEER) derive from the germline V gene. V loses 3 bases, J loses 0 bases, and the germline ends lie 12 bases apart. CDR3 length: 15 amino acids, cysteine to phenylalanine. This entry keeps only the CDR3 DNA: 45 bases, framed from base 1. What the study reported, not specific to this receptor: Contracting CD4+ clones turned up mainly in the CM and EM memory subsets, whereas EMRA was where CD8+ clones were enriched. SARS-CoV-2 specificity was not confirmed for the second-wave clones peaking on day 37. The detection of some responding clones in pre-infection memory suggests that pre-existing cross-reactive memory T cells joined the SARS-CoV-2 response. The study covered only a couple of mild cases, and larger cohorts including severe cases with pre-infection samples were considered necessary. Clones contracting from day 15 to 85 had balanced CD4/CD8 phenotypes, while a second wave expanding from day 15 to 37 was biased towards CD4+.

Details on this clonotype: Its antigen is unknown. Within one base of it there is no much larger clone, and no base qualities were kept.

Ficoll-Paque density gradient centrifugation was the method used to isolate PBMCs. This sample was sequenced with an Illumina NovaSeq 6000. TCRalpha and TCRbeta cDNA libraries were constructed by 5'RACE with constant-segment primers, with sample barcodes and unique molecular identifiers being introduced. RNA was extracted from every sample with Trizol reagent. Amplification of the libraries took two PCR steps, and the second step added a second sample barcode plus Illumina TruSeq adapters. Sequencing of libraries was performed on an Illumina NovaSeq with 2 x 150 bp paired-end reads. The authors' pipeline ran thus. Demultiplexing of reads and collapsing into UMI-guided consensus sequences were performed with migec v1.2.7. Using mixcr v2.1.11, UMI consensuses were aligned to TRA and TRB V and J templates and then assembled into clonotypes. A clonotype was counted as expanded or contracted only if both edgeR and NoisET called the change significant, with noise models trained on biological replicates. edgeR calls used a false discovery rate-adjusted p below 0.01 and a log2 fold-change threshold of 1. As an exploratory analysis of dynamics, PCA with hierarchical clustering was applied to max-normalized trajectories of the 1000 most abundant clonotypes. Separately sequenced CD4+ and CD8+ repertoires were used to assign the CD4 or CD8 phenotype of responding clones. TCRdb itself trimmed the public reads at Q25 with fastp, ran MiXCR and retained productive beta chains. Rows merge per CDR3 protein into single entries with the most common DNA and genes. The V and J calls reflect TCRdb's pipeline rather than the authors' work. The sample profile shows about 350,000 distinct CDR3 sequences; around 13% of them were found once. 22% of the sample belongs to the ten largest clones.

The specimen was PBMCs or a T cell subset sorted from them (not recorded which). The source is a man younger than 30 who had mild COVID-19 (a few samples of this study predate the infection). The sample titles of this study are shuffled in the database, so cell type and time point are left out; the donor was told from shared clones. The sequence links TRBV4-3 to TRBJ2-7, with TRBD1 tentatively as D gene (6 bases match). The nucleotide sequence reads TGCGCCAGCAGCCAGGGGGCTGCGAGCTCCTACGAGCAGTACTTC. Translated, it reads CASSQGAASSYEQYF.